This T cell receptor (beta chain) was documented in a study of Ad26.COV2.S vaccination and SARS-CoV-2 variants. Study background: The authors gave Ad26.COV2.S intramuscularly, either once or twice 56 days apart.

The CDR3 loop spans 16 amino acids. Germline assignment: CDR1 LGHDT and CDR2 YNNKEL (reference sequence). V was cut by 1 base and J by 1 base, with 11 bases left in between. Assay used: immunoSEQ multiplex PCR; TCRdb lists only in-frame clones, some missing. The table lists around 300,000 clones, approximately 86% of them singletons, with about 11% in the top ten. Findings and limits, study-wide: Vaccine recipients posted higher spike-specific TCR breadth than their placebo counterparts. Post-vaccination breadth of spike-specific CD8+ and CD4+ T cell responses was reportedly substantial.

As concerns this clone: The antigen remains unidentified.

Indicated treatment: some 20 received Ad26.COV2.S at low or high dose, single or two shots; several received placebo; per-sample allocation not given. At day 63 after the first vaccine or placebo injection, samples were drawn. This clonotype originated in a person between 18 and 65 years old who received the Ad26.COV2.S COVID-19 vaccine or a placebo. The V call is TRBV3-1 (or the pseudogene TRBV3-2), the J call TRBJ2-1; no reliable D call. The source material was peripheral blood, sampled in a trial of Ad26.COV2.S vaccine versus placebo. CDR3 residues: CASSQVLGGSYNEQFF. The CDR3 DNA is TGTGCCAGCAGCCAAGTTCTGGGTGGGTCCTACAATGAGCAGTTCTTC.